Presented here are 6 T cell receptor beta chains from one specimen sequenced in a study of regulatory T cells in long-lasting Graves disease. Through Arm-PCR of CDR3 regions and iRepertoire HTBI primers, TCR beta libraries were built. TCRdb analysed the multiplex PCR reads with MiXCR anew, one entry per CDR3 protein. Of 370,000 or so distinct CDR3 sequences in the sample, under 20% were seen once. The time point denotes: newly diagnosed GD, antithyroid drugs for less than 3 months. Construction of the TCR library relied on RNA isolated from PBMCs. The same sample was also studied in work on T cells in Graves' hyperthyroidism and ophthalmopathy.

The material was peripheral blood mononuclear cells (PBMCs), obtained at new diagnosis, from a patient treated with antithyroid drugs. The source of these receptors is a woman younger than 30 with Graves disease.

This clonotype showed up many times. The chain joins TRBV3-1 to TRBJ2-1, with 14 bases fitting TRBD2. Trimming removed 8 bases from V and 5 bases from J; junction bases left unmatched: 5. Germline V gives CDR1 LGHDT, CDR2 YNNKEL (reference sequence). This CDR3 is 15 amino acids long. The CDR3 bases are TGTGCCAGCCACCCGGGACTAGCGGGAGACAATGAGCAGTTCTTC. It encodes CASHPGLAGDNEQFF.

Many counts were recorded for this clonotype. The genes are TRBV2 and TRBJ1-6; TRBD1 aligns across 8 bases. Trimming removed 5 bases from V and 4 bases from J; junction bases left unmatched: 4. CDR1 is SNHLY and CDR2 is FYNNEI in the germline V gene. The CDR3 is 15 residues long. The CDR3 reads CASSQGASYNSPLHF. CDR3 DNA: TGTGCCAGCAGTCAGGGGGCTTCTTATAATTCACCCCTCCACTTT.

The chain employs TRBV27 and TRBJ2-4, with TRBD2 identical over 11 bases. The CDR3 length is 18 residues. Losses at the gene ends were 6 bases for V and 1 base for J; bases not matched to a gene: 11. Germline CDR1 reads MNHEY; CDR2 reads SMNVEV (reference sequence). CDR3 bases: TGTGCCAGCAGAACTAGCGGGGGACGATCGGGGGCCAAAAACATTCAGTACTTC. Encoded protein: CASRTSGGRSGAKNIQYF.

This clonotype was seen ten or more times. The V gene is TRBV28, the J gene TRBJ1-2; D may be TRBD1 (6 bases). The germline gives CDR1 MDHEN, CDR2 SYDVKM. This CDR3 is 16 amino acids long. V lost 5 bases and J lost 4, with 20 bases in between. CDR3 nucleotide sequence: TGTGCCAGCAGTCCCGCCTCAGGGGCCACGGGCTATGGCTACACCTTC. It codes for CASSPASGATGYGYTF.

Concerning this clonotype: The final CDR3 position lacks the conserved phenylalanine or tryptophan, pointing to a likely read error. This rearrangement joins TRBV6-5 to TRBJ2-5; D perhaps matches TRBD1 (6 bases). The CDR3 spans 18 residues. The V gene's germline CDR1 is MNHEY and CDR2 SVGAGI. Trimming shortened V by 0 bases and J by 3 bases, and 20 bases separated the two germline ends. The CDR3 spells CASSYSRRGVGAKETQYL. In DNA form, the CDR3 reads TGTGCCAGCAGTTACTCGAGACGTGGGGTGGGGGCGAAAGAGACCCAGTACCTC.

This chain connects TRBV7-2 to TRBJ2-7; D is unresolved. Trimming took 1 base from V and 0 from J, leaving 7 bases between them. This CDR3 spans 14 amino acids. Germline lookup yields CDR1 SGHTA and CDR2 FQGNSA. The CDR3 DNA is TGTGCCAGCAGCTTAGGGGTTGACTCCTACGAGCAGTACTTC. It encodes CASSLGVDSYEQYF.